The 14 T cell receptor beta chains below come from one sample, sequenced in a study of blood T cell repertoires in COVID-19. Using immunoSEQ multiplex PCR, the repertoire was profiled, and TCRdb retains in-frame clones only, with some absent. The sample yields 130,000 or so clones, around 77% seen once. Sequenced sample: peripheral blood. The receptors were sampled from a human donor in a cohort sampled during active COVID-19.

The chain links TRBV11-2 to TRBJ2-7, with D maybe TRBD1 (5 bases). Germline V lookup: CDR1 SGHAT, CDR2 FQNNGV. Trimming took off 5 bases at V and 2 bases at J, with 19 bases between the two ends. The CDR3 is 16 residues long. CDR3: CASSPLLGERAYEQYF. CDR3 DNA: TGTGCCAGCAGCCCACTATTAGGGGAACGGGCCTACGAGCAGTACTTC.

This clone has only a few counts. The chain couples TRBV6-5 to TRBJ2-7; no reliable D call. Germline CDR1 reads MNHEY; CDR2 reads SVGAGI. This CDR3 contains 12 residues. Trimming removed 2 bases from V and 6 bases from J, with 8 bases in between. This chain's CDR3 is CASSYLGSEQYF. In DNA form, the CDR3 reads TGTGCCAGCAGTTACCTCGGGTCCGAGCAGTACTTC.

The chain joins TRBV14 to TRBJ1-4, with 7 positions matching TRBD1. V lost 4 bases to trimming and J lost 8 bases; unmatched junction nucleotides: 7. CDR3 length: 14 amino acids. Germline CDR1 SGHDN, CDR2 FVKESK. In nucleotides, the CDR3 is TGTGCCAGCAGCCTTACGACAGGGAGCGAAAAACTGTTTTTT. Protein product: CASSLTTGSEKLFF.

This rearrangement joins TRBV5-5 to TRBJ2-3, with D uncertain. Between the trimmed V and J ends, which lost 2 bases and 0 bases, there was a span of 10 bases. CDR1 is SGHKS and CDR2 is YYEKEE in the germline V gene (reference sequence). The CDR3 contains 15 residues. In nucleotides, the CDR3 is TGTGCCAGCAGCTTAACTTTGCCCAGCACAGATACGCAGTATTTT. Its protein product is CASSLTLPSTDTQYF.

The chain combines TRBV30 with TRBJ2-7, with 8 bases lining up with TRBD2. Germline V gene data show CDR1 as GTSNPN and CDR2 as SVGIG (reference sequence). After removal of 4 bases from V and 0 bases from J, the junction contained 8 bases not matched to a gene. The CDR3 extends over 15 amino acids. As DNA, the CDR3 is TGTGCCTGGAACCTTCCCGGGACTAGCTCCTACGAGCAGTACTTC. Protein: CAWNLPGTSSYEQYF.

This clone was detected ten times or more. The chain uses TRBV15 and TRBJ2-7; possible D gene TRBD2, 5 bases. This CDR3 has 13 residues. V shed 3 bases and J shed 1 base, with 7 bases lying between them. In germline, CDR1 is LNHNV, CDR2 YYDKDF (reference sequence). This CDR3 reads CATSSGDSYEQYF. Here the CDR3 DNA reads TGTGCCACCAGCAGCGGGGATTCCTACGAGCAGTACTTC.

V is TRBV30 and J is TRBJ2-7; the D is unclear. V shed 0 bases and J shed 1 base, with 7 bases lying between them. This CDR3 spans 13 amino acids. CDR1 GTSNPN and CDR2 SVGIG come from the germline V gene (reference sequence). The CDR3 nucleotides read TGTGCCTGGAGTGTCTCCGGGTCCTACGAGCAGTACTTC. Translation: CAWSVSGSYEQYF.

The chain recombines TRBV5-1 with TRBJ1-2; a weak D match, TRBD1 (5 bases). The CDR3 has 13 residues. Per the germline V gene, CDR1 is SGHRS and CDR2 is YFSETQ. Trimming left V 4 bases short and J 7 bases short, with 14 bases between. This CDR3 reads CASSAGTGPGYTF. DNA for the CDR3: TGCGCCAGCAGCGCGGGGACGGGGCCTGGCTACACCTTC. Full variable domain (outside the CDR3, taken from reference TRBV5-1 and TRBJ1-2): KAGVTQTPRYLIKTRGQQVTLSCSPISGHRSVSWYQQTPGQGLQFLFEYFSETQRNKGNFPGRFSGRQFSNSRSEMNVSTLELGDSALYLCASSAGTGPGYTFGSGTRLTVV.

This rearrangement joins TRBV12-3 or TRBV12-4 to TRBJ2-7, with D perhaps TRBD2 (6 bases). The CDR3 runs to 13 residues. V shed 7 bases and J shed 5 bases, with 15 bases lying between them. The CDR3 DNA reads TGTGCCAGCAATCAGGGACTCATGGACGAGCAGTACTTC. It encodes CASNQGLMDEQYF.

This chain connects TRBV10-3 to TRBJ1-2; 9 positions match TRBD1. The CDR3 is made up of 12 amino acids. J was trimmed by 5 bases and V by 6 bases; bases with no gene match: 1. Germline CDR1 ENHRY, CDR2 SYGVKD. The CDR3, as DNA: TGTGCCATCAGGGGACAGGGTTATGGCTACACCTTC. Its translation is CAIRGQGYGYTF.

The DNA of the CDR3 is TGTGCCAGCATTCGGGCGAGGCGGGCTGGGGCCAACGTCCTGACTTTC. Protein: CASIRARRAGANVLTF. The chain links TRBV2 to TRBJ2-6; tentative D call: TRBD2 (5 bases). The ends were cut back, 7 bases at V and 2 bases at J, with 15 bases in the middle. This CDR3 region has 16 residues. CDR1 and CDR2 from the germline V gene are SNHLY and FYNNEI.

The chain carries TRBV19 and TRBJ2-1; D might be TRBD2 (5 bases). Trimming cost V 5 bases and J 6 bases, with 8 bases left between them. In germline, CDR1 is LNHDA, CDR2 SQIVND (reference sequence). CDR3 length: 12 residues. The CDR3 bases are TGTGCCAGTAGTCGGGGTTTCAATGAGCAGTTCTTC. Encoded protein: CASSRGFNEQFF.

The chain combines TRBV5-6 with TRBJ1-6; D is unresolved. V was cut by 0 bases and J by 0 bases, with 7 bases left in between. CDR1 is SGHDT and CDR2 is YYEEEE in the germline V gene. The CDR3 contains 16 residues. The DNA of the CDR3 is TGTGCCAGCAGCTTGGAGGACTTCTCCTATAATTCACCCCTCCACTTT. This sequence encodes CASSLEDFSYNSPLHF. Using reference TRBV5-6 and TRBJ1-6 for the parts outside the CDR3, the full variable domain is DAGVTQSPTHLIKTRGQQVTLRCSPKSGHDTVSWYQQALGQGPQFIFQYYEEEERQRGNFPDRFSGHQFPNYSSELNVNALLLGDSALYLCASSLEDFSYNSPLHFGNGTRLTVT.

This chain uses TRBV19 with TRBJ2-7; 8 nucleotides align to TRBD1. Unmatched junction bases numbered 8, after V lost 5 bases and J lost 5 bases. CDR3 length equals 14 residues. Germline assignment: CDR1 LNHDA and CDR2 SQIVND (reference sequence). CDR3 DNA sequence: TGTGCCAGTAGTGGGGCAGGGGGCTTAGACGAGCAGTACTTC. This codes for CASSGAGGLDEQYF.